The present entry profiles one T cell receptor beta chain with its context. The antigen remains unidentified. This sample is part of a study of lymphopenia after photon versus proton radiotherapy. Overall study findings and caveats: Survival link was tested only in deceased patients; proton benefit remains a possibility. A bigger post-nadir fall in TCR diversity correlated inversely with survival time in deceased patients. After lymphocyte nadir, photon-treated repertoires showed oligoclonal expansion, especially CD8+ Temra. Under photons, naive T cells and diversity fell while effector/memory populations rose.

Trimming took off 0 bases at V and 4 bases at J, with 13 bases between the two ends. The germline V gene encodes CDR1 LNHDA and CDR2 SQIVND (reference sequence). This CDR3 is built from 15 residues. Clones were sequenced by immunoSEQ multiplex PCR, and TCRdb holds only the in-frame ones, with some missing. The sample holds 53,000 or so clones; around 83% are singletons and the top ten take about 29%. This TCR was recovered from a man aged 50-60 years with gastric cancer. The gene calls are TRBV19 and TRBJ2-7; D is possibly TRBD1 (5 bases). The material sequenced was peripheral blood, taken from a patient treated with photon-based radiotherapy. The CDR3 here is CASSIDPRQGYEQYF. In DNA form, the CDR3 reads TGTGCCAGTAGTATAGACCCCCGGCAGGGATACGAGCAGTACTTC. Complete variable domain (other parts from reference TRBV19 and TRBJ2-7): DGGITQSPKYLFRKEGQNVTLSCEQNLNHDAMYWYRQDPGQGLRLIYYSQIVNDFQKGDIAEGYSVSREKKESFPLTVTSAQKNPTAFYLCASSIDPRQGYEQYFGPGTRLTVT.